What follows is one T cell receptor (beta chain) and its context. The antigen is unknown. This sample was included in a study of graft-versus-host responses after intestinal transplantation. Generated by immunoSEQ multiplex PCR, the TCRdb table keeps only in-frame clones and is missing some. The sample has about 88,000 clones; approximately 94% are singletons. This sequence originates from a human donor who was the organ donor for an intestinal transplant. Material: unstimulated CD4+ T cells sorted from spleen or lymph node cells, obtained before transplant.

The CDR3 loop is CASSQDRLSSGANVLTF. Here the CDR3 DNA reads TGTGCCAGCAGCCAGGACAGGCTTAGCTCTGGGGCCAACGTCCTGACTTTC. The chain carries TRBV2 and TRBJ2-6, with 7 bases aligning to TRBD1. The V gene end was trimmed by 6 bases and the J gene end by 0 bases; junction bases not matched to a gene: 8. The germline V gene encodes CDR1 SNHLY and CDR2 FYNNEI. The length of the CDR3 is 17 residues. The variable domain in full, completed from reference TRBV2 and TRBJ2-6, reads EPEVTQTPSHQVTQMGQEVILRCVPISNHLYFYWYRQILGQKVEFLVSFYNNEISEKSEIFDDQFSVERPDGSNFTLKIRSTKLEDSAMYFCASSQDRLSSGANVLTFGAGSRLTVL.